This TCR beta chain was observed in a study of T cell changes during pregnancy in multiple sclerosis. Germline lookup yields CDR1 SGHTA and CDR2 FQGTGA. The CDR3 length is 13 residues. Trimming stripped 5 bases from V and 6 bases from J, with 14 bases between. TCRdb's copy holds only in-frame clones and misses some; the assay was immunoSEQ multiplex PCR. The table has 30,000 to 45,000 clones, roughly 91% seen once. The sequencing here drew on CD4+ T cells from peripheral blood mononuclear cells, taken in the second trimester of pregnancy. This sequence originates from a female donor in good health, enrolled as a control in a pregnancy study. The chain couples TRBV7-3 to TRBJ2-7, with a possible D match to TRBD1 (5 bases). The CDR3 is CASSLLTGGEQYF. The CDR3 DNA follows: TGTGCCAGCAGCCTACTAACAGGTGGCGAGCAGTACTTC. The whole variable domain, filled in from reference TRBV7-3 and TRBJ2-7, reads GAGVSQTPSNKVTEKGKYVELRCDPISGHTALYWYRQSLGQGPEFLIYFQGTGAADDSGLPNDRFFAVRPEGSVSTLKIQRTERGDSAVYLCASSLLTGGEQYFGPGTRLTVT.